The 17 T cell receptor beta chains given below trace back to one sample, sequenced in a study of T cell repertoires in cytomegalovirus infection. TCRdb processed the reads anew with MiXCR; each CDR3 protein has one entry. The sample carries a few hundred thousand distinct CDR3 sequences, 15% to 20% recorded once. Sequencing was performed on CD8+ T cells from PBMCs. These receptors originate from a human donor in good health (CMV status not recorded). Some clones in this sample may be carry-over from other donors' samples.

In regard to this clonotype: Relative to the germline gene, one junction end is altered; a read error may explain this. The V and J genes are TRBV20-1 and TRBJ2-3; 8 positions agree with TRBD2. CDR3 length equals 13 residues. Germline V gene sequence: CDR1 DFQATT, CDR2 SNEGSKA (reference sequence). The CDR3 reads CCASGYFTDTQFF. As DNA, the CDR3 is TGCTGTGCTAGCGGGTACTTCACAGATACACAGTTTTTT.

The genes are TRBV4-1 and TRBJ2-1; D gene uncertain. Germline CDR1 MGHRA, CDR2 YSYEKL. The V end was cut by 1 base, the J end by 8 bases, with 6 bases between. This CDR3 is 12 amino acids long. Written as DNA, the CDR3 is TGCGCCAGCAGCCAAGGTTGGGATGAGCAGTTCTTC. Translation: CASSQGWDEQFF.

This clonotype was picked up many times. This sequence joins TRBV20-1 and TRBJ2-7; D might be TRBD2 (5 bases). With 1 base removed from V and 4 bases from J, the gap between germline ends came to 14 bases. From germline, CDR1 is DFQATT and CDR2 SNEGSKA (reference sequence). The CDR3 length is 14 residues. The CDR3 sequence: CSARVEGRRYEQYF. DNA for the CDR3: TGCAGTGCTAGAGTTGAGGGCAGGCGATACGAGCAGTACTTC.

CDR3 sequence: CSVTGRLGDEQFF. CDR3 bases: TGCAGCGTTACCGGGCGCCTGGGTGATGAGCAGTTCTTC. This sequence joins TRBV29-1 and TRBJ2-1; D call uncertain. The CDR3 totals 13 residues. CDR1 is SQVTM, CDR2 ANQGSEA, per germline. Trimming removed 5 bases from V and 8 bases from J, with 16 bases in between.

This clonotype occurred a few times. The chain couples TRBV4-3 to TRBJ1-6; D uncertain. The V end was cut by 1 base, the J end by 7 bases, with 14 bases between. The CDR3 runs 16 residues. Looked up from germline, CDR1 is LGHNA and CDR2 is YSLEER. DNA of the CDR3: TGCGCCAGCAGCCAAGGTGTGGGTTTTCGAAATTCACCCCTCCACTTT. As protein: CASSQGVGFRNSPLHF.

This clonotype appeared many times. V and J are TRBV7-6 and TRBJ2-1, with D perhaps matching TRBD1 or TRBD2 (5 bases each). This CDR3 has 16 residues. The germline V gene has CDR1 SGHVS and CDR2 FNYEAQ. The V end was cut by 5 bases, the J end by 4 bases, with 18 bases between. CDR3 sequence (DNA): TGTGCCAGCAGCCCCTCTCCCGGGGCGGAATACAATGAGCAGTTCTTC. It encodes CASSPSPGAEYNEQFF.

The chain carries TRBV5-6 and TRBJ2-3; D ambiguous. The germline gives CDR1 SGHDT, CDR2 YYEEEE. This CDR3 contains 14 residues. V was cut by 0 bases and J by 2 bases, with 7 bases left in between. The chain's CDR3 is CASSLGTHTDTQYF. The CDR3 bases are TGTGCCAGCAGCTTGGGCACCCACACAGATACGCAGTATTTT.

Many counts were recorded for this clonotype. V is TRBV28 and J is TRBJ2-7; D not resolved. This CDR3 is built from 15 residues. CDR1 is MDHEN, CDR2 SYDVKM, per germline. Trimming stripped 3 bases from V and 7 bases from J, with 19 bases between. Written as DNA, the CDR3 is TGTGCCAGCAGTTTGGTCGGTGGCCCTCCCTGGGAGCAGTACTTC. Translating gives CASSLVGGPPWEQYF.

This clonotype occurred many times. CDR3 amino acids: CASSPKGEGSTDTQYF. The CDR3 DNA sequence: TGTGCCAGCAGCCCGAAGGGGGAGGGAAGCACAGATACGCAGTATTTT. The chain couples TRBV7-4 to TRBJ2-3, with D perhaps matching TRBD2 (7 bases). V was pared by 5 bases and J by 0 bases, with 15 bases between. CDR1 is SGHVT, CDR2 SQSDAQ, per germline. CDR3 size: 16 residues.

The rearrangement uses TRBV20-1 and TRBJ2-1, with 13 bases identical to TRBD2. Germline V lookup: CDR1 DFQATT, CDR2 SNEGSKA (reference sequence). The CDR3 is 19 amino acids. V was pared by 0 bases and J by 9 bases, with 17 bases of the junction left unmatched. CDR3: CSARDIEWTSGGYQGEQFF. As DNA, the CDR3 is TGCAGTGCTAGAGATATCGAGTGGACTAGCGGGGGCTATCAGGGTGAGCAGTTCTTC.

The chain couples TRBV4-1 to TRBJ1-2; a possible D gene is TRBD1 (5 bases). This CDR3 spans 15 amino acids. V lost 0 bases and J 4 bases, leaving 12 bases between the germline ends. Germline V gives CDR1 MGHRA, CDR2 YSYEKL. In nucleotides, the CDR3 is TGCGCCAGCAGCCAAGATCCGGACACACTCTATGGCTACACCTTC. It codes for CASSQDPDTLYGYTF.

CDR3 DNA sequence: TGTGCCAGCAGTGAAGCCCCTGTCGTAGCGGATACGCAGTATTTT. Translated: CASSEAPVVADTQYF. The chain has TRBV6-1 and TRBJ2-3; D might be TRBD2 (5 bases). The CDR3 totals 15 residues. Germline CDR1 and CDR2: MNHNS and SASEGT. The V gene lost 0 bases and the J gene lost 6 bases, with 13 bases spanning the gap.

In this sample, this clonotype is medium-sized. The chain recombines TRBV6-4 with TRBJ2-2; D not certain. Per germline, CDR1 MRHNA and CDR2 SNTAGT. V was cut by 6 bases and J by 6 bases, with 11 bases left in between. This CDR3 spans 13 amino acids. The CDR3 DNA reads TGTGCCAGCAGCCCTTCAGATTCCGGGGAGCTGTTTTTT. This gives the protein CASSPSDSGELFF.

This clonotype came up a few times. As DNA, the CDR3 is TGTGCCAGCAATTCGAGAGCAGCCGACGGGGAGCTGTTTTTT. Its protein product is CASNSRAADGELFF. The chain carries TRBV28 and TRBJ2-2; D not certain. The CDR3 has 14 amino acids. Germline V gives CDR1 MDHEN, CDR2 SYDVKM. V lost 7 bases and J lost 7, with 16 bases in between. Full variable domain (missing parts from reference TRBV28 and TRBJ2-2): DVKVTQSSRYLVKRTGEKVFLECVQDMDHENMFWYRQDPGLGLRLIYFSYDVKMKEKGDIPEGYSVSREKKERFSLILESASTNQTSMYLCASNSRAADGELFFGEGSRLTVL.

This clonotype was seen many times. V is TRBV19 and J is TRBJ1-1; tentatively, D is TRBD1 (5 bases). This CDR3 contains 17 residues. Germline lookup yields CDR1 LNHDA and CDR2 SQIVND (reference sequence). V was clipped by 7 bases and J by 5 bases, with 26 bases between them. The chain's CDR3 is CASTPRGVFGLSTEAFF. The CDR3 coding sequence is TGTGCCAGTACCCCCCGGGGGGTCTTCGGTCTCTCTACTGAAGCTTTCTTT.

The count of this clonotype is one. The V and J genes are TRBV3-1 and TRBJ2-1, with D perhaps assigned TRBD1 or TRBD2 (5 bases each). CDR1 and CDR2 (germline): LGHDT, YNNKEL (reference sequence). V was shortened by 1 base and J by 7 bases, with 14 bases between the two germline ends. The CDR3 contains 15 residues. CDR3 in DNA: TGTGCCAGCAGCCAAGTCTATACCAGGGAGAATGAGCAGTTCTTC. This sequence encodes CASSQVYTRENEQFF.

With regard to this clonotype: A read error may explain this, as a much larger clone is one base away. The CDR3 does not close with the conserved phenylalanine or tryptophan, likely indicating a read error. This sequence joins TRBV7-9 and TRBJ2-7; tentatively, D is TRBD2 (6 bases). CDR3 length: 16 residues. Between the trimmed V and J ends, which lost 5 bases and 4 bases, there was a span of 21 bases. Germline loops: CDR1 SEHNR, CDR2 FQNEAQ (reference sequence). In DNA form, the CDR3 reads TGTGCCAGCAGCCCCGTTGGAGTGACTAGAGCTTACGAGCAGTACTTG. Its translation is CASSPVGVTRAYEQYL.